Below are 4 T cell receptor beta chains sequenced from a single sample in a study of radiotherapy plus CTLA-4 blockade in lung cancer. Profiled with immunoSEQ multiplex PCR; TCRdb holds only in-frame clones, not every one. In the table there are 90,000 to 130,000 clones, about 80% of which are singletons. Material: peripheral blood, obtained from a patient treated with radiotherapy plus ipilimumab. Every receptor here comes from a human donor with non-small cell lung cancer that progressed on radiotherapy plus ipilimumab. Some clones in this sample may be carry-over from other donors' samples.

The gene calls are TRBV7-9 and TRBJ1-1, with D unresolved. Trimming removed 1 base from V and 6 bases from J, with 15 bases in between. This CDR3 spans 15 amino acids. CDR1 is SEHNR and CDR2 is FQNEAQ in the germline V gene (reference sequence). The CDR3 DNA reads as TGTGCCAGCAGCTTAGAGGTTTGGGGTTATTCTGAAGCTTTCTTT. Protein product: CASSLEVWGYSEAFF.

The CDR3 spells CASSPNRGEKLFF. DNA of the CDR3: TGTGCCAGCTCACCGAACAGGGGGGAAAAACTGTTTTTT. V gene TRBV18 combines with J gene TRBJ1-4; TRBD1 matches 8 bases. The germline V gene encodes CDR1 KGHSH and CDR2 LQKENI. The CDR3 contains 13 residues. The junction had 2 bases not matched to a gene; V was cut back by 3 bases and J by 8 bases.

The chain combines TRBV11-1 with TRBJ2-7; 7 nucleotides agree with TRBD2. This CDR3 has 16 residues. V was clipped by 5 bases and J by 6 bases; unmatched bases: 16. CDR1 and CDR2 from the germline V gene are SGHAT and FQDESV (reference sequence). The CDR3 loop reads CASSPPGGRTRGEQYF. The CDR3 DNA reads as TGTGCCAGCAGCCCCCCTGGAGGGAGGACTAGAGGCGAGCAGTACTTC.

The genes are TRBV2 and TRBJ1-5; D ambiguous. Trimming shortened V by 6 bases and J by 5 bases, and 20 bases separated the two germline ends. The CDR3 totals 16 residues. Per the germline V gene, CDR1 is SNHLY and CDR2 is FYNNEI. DNA for the CDR3: TGTGCCAGCAGCGACCGACGACTCCGGCTGGATCAGCCCCAGCATTTT. It specifies CASSDRRLRLDQPQHF. The whole variable domain, remainder taken from reference TRBV2 and TRBJ1-5, is EPEVTQTPSHQVTQMGQEVILRCVPISNHLYFYWYRQILGQKVEFLVSFYNNEISEKSEIFDDQFSVERPDGSNFTLKIRSTKLEDSAMYFCASSDRRLRLDQPQHFGDGTRLSIL.